These 24 T cell receptor beta chains share one sample of origin, sequenced in a study of T cells expressing NK-cell markers. TCRdb re-called the 5' RACE reads and shows each CDR3 protein once, DNA omitted. This listing includes about 190,000 distinct CDR3 sequences. The sequenced sample was blood T cells: a sorted CD56 or NKG2C T cell subset, CD4+ or CD8+ T cells, or bulk PBMC T cells (not recorded which). The source is a man between 18 and 69 years old in good health.

The rearrangement uses TRBV12-3 or TRBV12-4 and TRBJ2-6; no DNA is available, so the TRBD1 call from TCRdb remains unchecked. The CDR3 contains 13 residues. CDR3 residues: CAIQGLGANVLTF.

V is TRBV28 and J is TRBJ2-5; the TCRdb call, TRBD1, lacks DNA for checking. CDR3 size: 14 residues. Germline V gives CDR1 MDHEN, CDR2 SYDVKM. CDR3 amino acids: CASSPRQATETQYF.

CDR3 residues: CASRNPGPGTDTQYF. The chain recombines TRBV3-1 with TRBJ2-3; TCRdb's D call, TRBD2, is unchecked because there is no DNA. The germline gives CDR1 LGHDT, CDR2 YNNKEL (reference sequence). This CDR3 is built from 15 residues.

The chain links TRBV4-1 to TRBJ2-5; TCRdb proposes TRBD1, but this gene call is untestable without DNA. Per germline, CDR1 MGHRA and CDR2 YSYEKL. CDR3 size: 14 residues. CDR3 amino acids: CASSPQAGEETQYF.

V and J are TRBV20-1 and TRBJ1-6. CDR3 length: 14 amino acids. CDR1 is DFQATT and CDR2 is SNEGSKA in the germline V gene (reference sequence). CDR3 sequence reads: CSARGPVINSPLHF.

The V gene is TRBV5-6, the J gene TRBJ2-1. The V gene's germline CDR1 is SGHDT and CDR2 YYEEEE. The CDR3 spans 13 residues. CDR3 residues: CASSLAGRYEQFF.

J is TRBJ2-3 and V is TRBV13. Germline CDR1 PRHDT, CDR2 FYEKMQ (reference sequence). The CDR3 totals 14 residues. Here the CDR3 reads CASSLVSYTDTQYF.

This chain connects TRBV7-9 to TRBJ2-5; TCRdb's D call of TRBD1 is untestable without DNA. Germline V CDR1 and CDR2: SEHNR, FQNEAQ (reference sequence). The CDR3 totals 16 residues. This CDR3 is CASSRTSGQLQETQYF.

J is TRBJ2-3 and V is TRBV4-2; TCRdb indicates TRBD2, and absent DNA this call remains unverified. Germline lookup yields CDR1 LGHNA and CDR2 YNFKEQ. CDR3 length: 16 residues. The CDR3 sequence: CASSQEAQRGADTQYF.

The rearrangement links TRBV29-1 to TRBJ1-5; TCRdb selects TRBD1, and the lack of DNA leaves this call unchecked. The CDR3 loop spans 14 amino acids. CDR1 and CDR2 (germline): SQVTM, ANQGSEA. This CDR3 is CSVASGTGNQPQHF. Variable domain in full (rest from reference TRBV29-1 and TRBJ1-5): SAVISQKPSRDICQRGTSLTIQCQVDSQVTMMFWYRQQPGQSLTLIATANQGSEATYESGFVIDKFPISRPNLTFSTLTVSNMSPEDSSIYLCSVASGTGNQPQHFGDGTRLSIL.

This chain links TRBV18 with TRBJ1-1. Germline assignment: CDR1 KGHSH and CDR2 LQKENI. The CDR3 loop spans 12 amino acids. Here the CDR3 reads CASTEMNTEAFF.

The chain joins TRBV6-5 to TRBJ1-1; TCRdb returns TRBD1, unconfirmable since there is no DNA. Germline V gene lookup returns CDR1 MNHEY and CDR2 SVGAGI. This CDR3 is 16 amino acids long. The chain's CDR3 is CASSYSTGGWNTEAFF.

This chain connects TRBV5-1 to TRBJ2-2; TCRdb outputs TRBD1, but without DNA this stays unchecked. The length of the CDR3 is 19 residues. The germline CDR1 and CDR2 sequences are SGHRS and YFSETQ. CDR3 sequence: CASSLAQTQGGSNTGELFF. Full variable domain (outside the CDR3, taken from reference TRBV5-1 and TRBJ2-2): KAGVTQTPRYLIKTRGQQVTLSCSPISGHRSVSWYQQTPGQGLQFLFEYFSETQRNKGNFPGRFSGRQFSNSRSEMNVSTLELGDSALYLCASSLAQTQGGSNTGELFFGEGSRLTVL.

The CDR3 is CASSSGIGKSYNEQFF. This chain joins TRBV7-8 and TRBJ2-1; the D call from TCRdb, TRBD1, cannot be confirmed without DNA. This CDR3 comprises 16 residues. The germline V gene encodes CDR1 SGHVS and CDR2 FQNEAQ. Complete variable domain (other parts from reference TRBV7-8 and TRBJ2-1): GAGVSQSPRYKVAKRGQDVALRCDPISGHVSLFWYQQALGQGPEFLTYFQNEAQLDKSGLPSDRFFAERPEGSVSTLKIQRTQQEDSAVYLCASSSGIGKSYNEQFFGPGTRLTVL.

The chain uses TRBV5-4 and TRBJ2-1. Germline V gene lookup returns CDR1 SGHNT and CDR2 YYREEE (reference sequence). The CDR3 extends over 14 amino acids. The CDR3 is CASSTLTEDLEQFF.

The gene calls are TRBV4-2 and TRBJ1-2. The CDR3 runs to 13 residues. Germline V gene lookup returns CDR1 LGHNA and CDR2 YNFKEQ. CDR3 sequence reads: CASSQRRNYGYTF.

The V call is TRBV11-2, the J call TRBJ2-2; the D gene TCRdb calls, TRBD1, cannot be checked with no DNA. Germline loops: CDR1 SGHAT, CDR2 FQNNGV. The CDR3 is 15 residues long. CDR3 residues: CASSLEGVNTGELFF.

The chain recombines TRBV6-2 or TRBV6-3 with TRBJ1-1. The CDR3 contains 12 residues. In germline, CDR1 is MNHEY, CDR2 SVGEGT. The CDR3 sequence is CASSYPNTEAFF.

The chain links TRBV7-9 to TRBJ2-7; there is no DNA to check the TCRdb D call of TRBD1. The CDR3 is 12 residues long. The germline V gene encodes CDR1 SEHNR and CDR2 FQNEAQ (reference sequence). The CDR3 loop reads CASSLQGYEQYF.

This chain links TRBV9 with TRBJ1-2; TCRdb picks TRBD1, but there is no DNA to check that call. Germline V gives CDR1 SGDLS, CDR2 YYNGEE. This CDR3 contains 14 residues. This chain's CDR3 is CASSMGAGHFGYTF.

V usage is TRBV29-1 and J usage is TRBJ1-2. CDR1 and CDR2 (germline): SQVTM, ANQGSEA. The CDR3 spans 15 residues. CDR3 amino acids: CSVEVLTADNYGYTF.

This chain connects TRBV12-3 or TRBV12-4 to TRBJ2-2; as DNA is missing, the TRBD1 call by TCRdb cannot be tested. The CDR3 contains 14 residues. The CDR3 protein is CASTPGQGPGELFF.

The V gene is TRBV4-1, the J gene TRBJ2-7; lacking DNA, the TRBD1 call made by TCRdb goes unchecked. The length of the CDR3 is 15 residues. CDR1 and CDR2 (germline): MGHRA, YSYEKL. This CDR3 reads CASSQEGTDLSEQYF.

V and J are TRBV11-2 and TRBJ2-7. Germline values: CDR1 SGHAT, CDR2 FQNNGV. There are 14 residues in the CDR3. The CDR3 protein is CASSLREGSYEQYF.